The 10 T cell receptor beta chains presented below share a single source sample, sequenced in a study of blood T cell repertoires in COVID-19. TCRdb's copy holds only in-frame clones and misses some; the assay was immunoSEQ multiplex PCR. The profile covers tens of thousands of clones, with 75% to 85% appearing a single time and about 8.6% taken by the ten largest. The specimen sequenced was peripheral blood. All receptors come from a man older than 75 with active COVID-19.

The chain carries TRBV6-5 and TRBJ2-7, with D perhaps matching TRBD1 (6 bases). V dropped 7 bases and J dropped 1 base, with 14 bases sitting between them. Germline assignment: CDR1 MNHEY and CDR2 SVGAGI. This CDR3 is 14 amino acids long. The CDR3 nucleotides read TGTGCCAGCACGTCGATGGGGGCTTCCTACGAGCAGTACTTC. Translation gives CASTSMGASYEQYF.

The chain carries TRBV27 and TRBJ2-1, with 7 bases identical to TRBD2. The V gene's germline CDR1 is MNHEY and CDR2 SMNVEV (reference sequence). This CDR3 has 12 residues. Trimming cost V 2 bases and J 10 bases; bases outside gene matches: 2. The CDR3 coding sequence is TGTGCCAGCAGTTTAGGACTAGGGGAGCAGTTCTTC. It translates to CASSLGLGEQFF.

The chain is built from TRBV19 and TRBJ1-1; 7 nucleotides line up with TRBD1. Per the germline V gene, CDR1 is LNHDA and CDR2 is SQIVND (reference sequence). This CDR3 region has 15 residues. V lost 5 bases to trimming and J lost 0 bases; unmatched junction nucleotides: 6. The CDR3 DNA sequence: TGTGCCAGTAGTGGGGGACAGAATTTGAACACTGAAGCTTTCTTT. Its translation: CASSGGQNLNTEAFF.

The V and J genes are TRBV7-2 and TRBJ2-5; the match to TRBD1 covers 8 bases. CDR3 length: 13 amino acids. Per germline, CDR1 SGHTA and CDR2 FQGNSA. Trimming took 4 bases from V and 5 from J; bases not matched to a gene: 3. CDR3 in DNA: TGTGCCAGCAGCTCGCAGGGGGCGGAGACCCAGTACTTC. Translating gives CASSSQGAETQYF.

The V and J genes are TRBV10-3 and TRBJ2-7; perhaps TRBD2 as D (6 bases). CDR1 is ENHRY, CDR2 SYGVKD, per germline. This CDR3 region has 12 residues. V gave up 4 bases and J gave up 7 bases, with 11 bases separating them. CDR3 residues: CAISGGLREQYF. The CDR3 nucleotides are TGTGCCATCAGTGGGGGACTCCGAGAGCAGTACTTC.

The rearrangement uses TRBV6-5 and TRBJ1-2; 8 nucleotides agree with TRBD1. The germline CDR1 and CDR2 sequences are MNHEY and SVGAGI. V was pared by 6 bases and J by 4 bases, with 7 bases of the junction left unmatched. The CDR3 is 14 amino acids. The CDR3 nucleotides are TGTGCCAGCAGACGGACAGGGTCTGCCTATGGCTACACCTTC. Protein: CASRRTGSAYGYTF.

The V and J genes are TRBV6-5 and TRBJ2-1; 9 nucleotides line up with TRBD1. In germline, CDR1 is MNHEY, CDR2 SVGAGI. V was pared by 6 bases and J by 7 bases, with 4 bases of the junction left unmatched. This CDR3 contains 13 residues. CDR3 loop: CASRTGGGNEQFF. CDR3 sequence (DNA): TGTGCCAGCAGGACAGGGGGTGGAAATGAGCAGTTCTTC.

This clone was detected only once. The chain uses TRBV14 and TRBJ1-2; D remains ambiguous. CDR1 and CDR2 from the germline V gene are SGHDN and FVKESK. The CDR3 loop spans 16 amino acids. V lost 2 bases and J lost 0, with 13 bases in between. CDR3 loop: CASSQYGGQANYGYTF. For the CDR3, the DNA is TGTGCCAGCAGCCAATACGGAGGGCAAGCTAACTATGGCTACACCTTC.

The chain joins TRBV10-3 to TRBJ2-5, with D maybe TRBD2 (6 bases). Germline assignment: CDR1 ENHRY and CDR2 SYGVKD. The CDR3 sequence is 14 residues long. V was cut by 4 bases and J by 1 base, with 10 bases left in between. This CDR3 is CAISGGTSQETQYF. In DNA, the CDR3 is TGTGCCATCAGTGGAGGGACTTCCCAAGAGACCCAGTACTTC.

The V call is TRBV30, the J call TRBJ1-5, with unresolved D. Trimming shortened V by 3 bases and J by 10 bases, and 13 bases separated the two germline ends. CDR3 size: 12 residues. CDR1 is GTSNPN and CDR2 is SVGIG in the germline V gene (reference sequence). The CDR3 sequence is CAWRTSGGPQHF. Written as DNA, the CDR3 is TGTGCCTGGAGGACAAGCGGAGGACCCCAGCATTTT.